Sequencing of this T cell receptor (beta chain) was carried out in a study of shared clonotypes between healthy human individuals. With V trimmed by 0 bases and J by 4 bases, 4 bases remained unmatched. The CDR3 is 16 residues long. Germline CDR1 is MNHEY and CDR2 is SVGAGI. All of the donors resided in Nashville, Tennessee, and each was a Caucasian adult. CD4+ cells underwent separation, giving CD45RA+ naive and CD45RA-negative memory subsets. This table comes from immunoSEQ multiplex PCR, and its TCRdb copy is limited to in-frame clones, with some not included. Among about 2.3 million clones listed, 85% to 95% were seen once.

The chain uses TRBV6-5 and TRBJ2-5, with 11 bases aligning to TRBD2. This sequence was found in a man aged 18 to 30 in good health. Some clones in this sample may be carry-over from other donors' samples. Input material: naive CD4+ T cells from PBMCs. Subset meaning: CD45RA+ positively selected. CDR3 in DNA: TGTGCCAGCAGTTACTCTAGCGGGAGGGCCGCAGAGACCCAGTACTTC. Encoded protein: CASSYSSGRAAETQYF.